This T cell receptor (beta chain) is drawn from a study of identical twins. V was clipped by 2 bases and J by 3 bases, with 13 bases between them. From germline, CDR1 is SNHLY and CDR2 FYNNEI. The CDR3 has 15 amino acids. TCRdb used MiXCR to reprocess the 5' RACE reads, holding one entry per CDR3 protein. The sample includes 500,000 to 600,000 distinct CDR3 sequences, under 25% seen only once; the top ten take about 0.91%. These same records also appear under a second study, on T cells expressing NK-cell markers. That paper states: Sorted CD3+CD56-NKG2C+, CD3+CD56+NKG2C+ and CD3+CD56+NKG2C- T cells supplied the TCR beta repertoires.

The chain recombines TRBV2 with TRBJ1-2; the D is unclear. The origin of this receptor is a woman between 18 and 30 years old in good health. Sequencing input: CD4+ T cells sorted from blood. As DNA, the CDR3 is TGTGCCAGCAGTGAAAACTGGGCGGCCTACTATGGCTACACCTTC. Protein sequence: CASSENWAAYYGYTF.